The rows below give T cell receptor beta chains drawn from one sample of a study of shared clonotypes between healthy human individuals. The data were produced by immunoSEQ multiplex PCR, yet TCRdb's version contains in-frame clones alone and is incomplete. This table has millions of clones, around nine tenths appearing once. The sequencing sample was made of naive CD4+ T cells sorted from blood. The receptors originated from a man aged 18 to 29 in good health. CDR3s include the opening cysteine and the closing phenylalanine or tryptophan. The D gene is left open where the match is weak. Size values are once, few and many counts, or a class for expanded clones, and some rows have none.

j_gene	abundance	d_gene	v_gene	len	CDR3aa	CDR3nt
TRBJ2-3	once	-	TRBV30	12	CAWSVLMGTQYF	TGTGCCTGGAGTGTCTTAATGGGGACGCAGTATTTT
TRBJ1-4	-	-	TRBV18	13	CASSPLGVEKLFF	TGTGCCAGCTCACCACTGGGAGTAGAAAAACTGTTTTTT
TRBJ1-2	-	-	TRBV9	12	CASSVANYGYTF	TGTGCCAGCAGCGTAGCCAACTATGGCTACACCTTC
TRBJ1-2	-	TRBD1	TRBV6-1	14	CASSDMDRVGGYTF	TGTGCCAGCAGTGACATGGACAGGGTGGGTGGCTACACCTTC
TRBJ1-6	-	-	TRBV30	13	CACVTESRSPLHF	TGTGCCTGTGTAACGGAGTCGCGATCACCCCTCCACTTT
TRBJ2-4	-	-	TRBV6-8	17	CASSYLTENIAKNIQYF	TGTGCCAGCAGTTACCTCACAGAAAATATAGCCAAAAACATTCAGTACTTC
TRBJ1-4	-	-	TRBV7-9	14	CASSLAEGLEKLFF	TGTGCCAGCAGCTTAGCCGAAGGGCTAGAAAAACTGTTTTTT
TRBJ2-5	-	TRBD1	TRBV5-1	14	CASSSGTGMETQYF	TGCGCCAGCAGCTCCGGGACAGGGATGGAGACCCAGTACTTC
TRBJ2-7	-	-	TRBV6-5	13	CASRRLGAYEQYF	TGTGCCAGCAGACGACTAGGGGCCTACGAGCAGTACTTC
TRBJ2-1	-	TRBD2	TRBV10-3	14	CATSSGRAHNEQFF	TGTGCCACCTCTAGCGGGAGGGCCCACAATGAGCAGTTCTTC
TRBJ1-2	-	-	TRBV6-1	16	CASSETLMGSVGGYTF	TGTGCCAGCAGTGAAACGTTGATGGGTAGCGTAGGTGGCTACACCTTC
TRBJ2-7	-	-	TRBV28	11	CASRTSYEQYF	TGTGCCAGCAGAACGTCCTACGAGCAGTACTTC
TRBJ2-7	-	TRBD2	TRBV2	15	CASSDSGGAPYEQYF	TGTGCCAGCAGTGATAGCGGGGGGGCTCCCTACGAGCAGTACTTC
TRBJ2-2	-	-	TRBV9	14	CASSVAQAGGELFF	TGTGCCAGCAGCGTGGCACAGGCGGGCGGGGAGCTGTTTTTT
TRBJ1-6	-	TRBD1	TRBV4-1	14	CASSHHRGGSPLHF	TGCGCCAGCAGCCATCACAGGGGGGGGTCACCCCTCCACTTT
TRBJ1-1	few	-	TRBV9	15	CASSVEGLSNTEAFF	TGTGCCAGCAGCGTAGAGGGACTGAGCAACACTGAAGCTTTCTTT
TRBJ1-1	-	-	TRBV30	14	CARKGPDPYTEAFF	TGTGCCAGAAAGGGGCCGGACCCTTACACTGAAGCTTTCTTT
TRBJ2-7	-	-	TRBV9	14	CASSVRDPPYEQYF	TGTGCCAGCAGCGTTCGGGACCCCCCCTACGAGCAGTACTTC
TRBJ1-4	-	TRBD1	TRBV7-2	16	CASSLVGQGFNEKLFF	TGTGCCAGCAGCTTAGTGGGACAGGGGTTTAATGAAAAACTGTTTTTT
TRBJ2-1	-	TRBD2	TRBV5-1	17	CASSARLAGGSYNEQFF	TGCGCCAGCAGCGCCAGACTAGCGGGAGGATCGTACAATGAGCAGTTCTTC
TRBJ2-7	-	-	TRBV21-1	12	CASSPPFGEQYF	TGTGCCAGCAGCCCTCCTTTCGGCGAGCAGTACTTC
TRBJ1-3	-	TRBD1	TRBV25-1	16	CASSAAMTGPGNTIYF	TGTGCCAGCAGTGCCGCCATGACAGGGCCCGGAAACACCATATATTTT
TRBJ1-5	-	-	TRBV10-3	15	CAISDKGRGIQPQHF	TGTGCCATCAGTGATAAGGGGCGCGGAATTCAGCCCCAGCATTTT
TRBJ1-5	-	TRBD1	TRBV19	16	CASTGRKGQGDQPQHF	TGTGCCAGTACGGGGAGAAAGGGACAGGGTGATCAGCCCCAGCATTTT
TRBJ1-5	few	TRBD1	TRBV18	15	CASSPGQGSNQPQHF	TGTGCCAGCTCACCAGGACAGGGGAGCAATCAGCCCCAGCATTTT
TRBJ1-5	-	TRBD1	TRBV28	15	CASTADRATYQPQHF	TGTGCCAGCACCGCGGACAGGGCGACCTATCAGCCCCAGCATTTT
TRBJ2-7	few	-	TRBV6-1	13	CASRMDGSHEQYF	TGTGCCAGCAGGATGGACGGTTCGCACGAGCAGTACTTC
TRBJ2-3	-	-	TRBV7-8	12	CASSPATDTQYF	TGTGCCAGCAGCCCTGCCACAGATACGCAGTATTTT
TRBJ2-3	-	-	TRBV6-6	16	CASSGAPQYMADTQYF	TGTGCCAGCAGTGGGGCCCCACAGTATATGGCAGATACGCAGTATTTT
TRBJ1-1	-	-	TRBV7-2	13	CASSPGLYAEAFF	TGTGCCAGCAGCCCGGGACTCTACGCTGAAGCTTTCTTT
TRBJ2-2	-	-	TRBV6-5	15	CASTRGPENTGELFF	TGTGCCAGCACTAGGGGCCCCGAGAACACCGGGGAGCTGTTTTTT
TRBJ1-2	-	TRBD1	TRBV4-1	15	CASRQGQGPRYGYTF	TGCGCCAGCAGACAGGGACAGGGGCCGCGCTATGGCTACACCTTC
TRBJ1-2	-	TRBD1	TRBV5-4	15	CASSQGQGASYGYTF	TGTGCCAGCAGCCAGGGACAGGGGGCTTCCTATGGCTACACCTTC
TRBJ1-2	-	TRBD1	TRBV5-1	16	CASSLTGDAIDYGYTF	TGCGCCAGCAGCCTCACAGGGGACGCCATCGACTATGGCTACACCTTC
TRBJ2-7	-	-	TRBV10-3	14	CAISDRGQGSEQYF	TGTGCCATCAGTGACCGGGGCCAGGGGTCCGAGCAGTACTTC
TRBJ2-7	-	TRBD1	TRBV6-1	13	CASSEDRGYEQYF	TGTGCCAGCAGTGAAGACAGGGGATACGAGCAGTACTTC
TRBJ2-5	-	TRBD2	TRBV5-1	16	CASSWGLAGIQETQYF	TGCGCCAGCAGCTGGGGACTAGCGGGGATCCAAGAGACCCAGTACTTC
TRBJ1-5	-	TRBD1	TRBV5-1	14	CASSSGQGNQPQHF	TGCGCCAGCAGCTCCGGACAGGGCAATCAGCCCCAGCATTTT
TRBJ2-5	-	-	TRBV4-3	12	CASSQDRETQYF	TGCGCCAGCAGCCAAGATCGGGAGACCCAGTACTTC
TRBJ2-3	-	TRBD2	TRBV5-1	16	CASSLGRREGTDTQYF	TGCGCCAGCAGCTTAGGTAGGCGGGAGGGCACAGATACGCAGTATTTT
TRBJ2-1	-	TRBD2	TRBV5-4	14	CASSRAAGYNEQFF	TGTGCCAGCAGCCGGGCAGCGGGATACAATGAGCAGTTCTTC
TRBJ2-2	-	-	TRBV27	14	CASRVRERTGELFF	TGTGCCAGTCGAGTCCGGGAGCGTACCGGGGAGCTGTTTTTT
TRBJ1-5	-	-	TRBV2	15	CASSELAGAVRPQHF	TGTGCCAGCAGTGAATTGGCGGGGGCAGTAAGGCCCCAGCATTTT
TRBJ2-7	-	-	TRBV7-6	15	CASSLVGLGGNEQYF	TGTGCCAGCAGCTTAGTGGGTTTAGGTGGCAACGAGCAGTACTTC
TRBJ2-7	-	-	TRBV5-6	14	CASTQDRSSYEQYF	TGTGCCAGCACCCAGGACAGATCCTCCTACGAGCAGTACTTC
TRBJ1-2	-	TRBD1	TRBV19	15	CASSIPGQGARGYTF	TGTGCCAGTAGTATTCCGGGACAGGGGGCGCGAGGCTACACCTTC
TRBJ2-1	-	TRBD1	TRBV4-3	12	CASSQEDMDRVF	TGCGCCAGCAGCCAAGAAGATATGGACAGGGTCTTC
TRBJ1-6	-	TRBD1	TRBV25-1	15	CASSESTGRNSPLHF	TGTGCCAGCAGTGAATCGACAGGGAGGAATTCACCCCTCCACTTT